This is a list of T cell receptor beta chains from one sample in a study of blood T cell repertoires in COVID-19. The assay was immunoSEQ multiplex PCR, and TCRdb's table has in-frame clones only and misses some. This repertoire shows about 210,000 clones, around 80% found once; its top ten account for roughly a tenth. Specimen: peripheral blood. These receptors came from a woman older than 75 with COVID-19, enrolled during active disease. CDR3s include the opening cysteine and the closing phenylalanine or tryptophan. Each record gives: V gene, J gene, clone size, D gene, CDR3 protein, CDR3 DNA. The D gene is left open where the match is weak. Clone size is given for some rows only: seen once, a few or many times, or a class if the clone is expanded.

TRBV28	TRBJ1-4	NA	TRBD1	CASTSGTGVRLFF	TGTGCCAGCACCTCCGGGACAGGGGTTAGACTGTTTTTT
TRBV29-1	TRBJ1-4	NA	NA	CSVQGGATNEKLFF	TGCAGCGTCCAAGGGGGGGCGACTAATGAAAAACTGTTTTTT
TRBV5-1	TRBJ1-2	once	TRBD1	CASSSRTGRGYTF	TGCGCCAGCAGCTCTAGGACAGGGAGGGGCTACACCTTC
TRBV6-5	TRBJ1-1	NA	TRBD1	CASSYSGGQNTEAFF	TGTGCCAGCAGTTACTCAGGGGGCCAGAACACTGAAGCTTTCTTT
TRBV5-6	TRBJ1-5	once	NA	CASSFKAGVGWEPQHF	TGTGCCAGCAGCTTTAAAGCAGGGGTAGGTTGGGAGCCCCAGCATTTT
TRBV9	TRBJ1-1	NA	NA	CASSKSMNTEAFF	TGTGCCAGTTCTAAAAGCATGAACACTGAAGCTTTCTTT
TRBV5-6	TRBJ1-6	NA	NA	CASSLWGQNSPLHF	TGTGCCAGCAGTCTTTGGGGCCAAAATTCACCCCTCCACTTT
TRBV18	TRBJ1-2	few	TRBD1	CASSPPTTGGTGGYTF	TGTGCCAGCTCACCACCGACCACAGGGGGGACGGGTGGCTACACCTTC
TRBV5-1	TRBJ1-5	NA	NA	CASSLTGIGNQPQHF	TGCGCCAGCAGCTTAACAGGGATCGGCAATCAGCCCCAGCATTTT
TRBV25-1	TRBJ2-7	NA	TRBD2	CASTSVGVAGSYEQYF	TGTGCCAGCACCTCAGTGGGGGTAGCGGGGTCCTACGAGCAGTACTTC
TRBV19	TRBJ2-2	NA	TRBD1	CASSSSGTGMSGELFF	TGTGCCAGTAGTTCCTCCGGGACAGGGATGTCCGGGGAGCTGTTTTTT
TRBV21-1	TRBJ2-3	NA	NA	CASSSLAGGPTDTQYF	TGTGCCAGCAGCAGTCTAGCGGGGGGGCCCACAGATACGCAGTATTTT
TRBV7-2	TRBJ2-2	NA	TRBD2	CASSSGRVLAGELFF	TGTGCCAGCAGCTCAGGGAGGGTCCTAGCCGGGGAGCTGTTTTTT
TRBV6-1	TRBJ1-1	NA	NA	CASSEVGGKAFF	TGTGCCAGCAGTGAAGTCGGAGGGAAAGCTTTCTTT
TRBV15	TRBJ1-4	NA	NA	CATSRVLGPGSDEKLFF	TGTGCCACCAGCAGAGTACTTGGTCCGGGGAGCGACGAAAAACTGTTTTTT
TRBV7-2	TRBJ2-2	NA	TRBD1	CASSPGQGWTGELFF	TGTGCCAGCAGCCCGGGACAGGGATGGACCGGGGAGCTGTTTTTT
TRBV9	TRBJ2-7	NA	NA	CASSVATVGEQYF	TGTGCCAGCAGCGTAGCGACGGTCGGGGAGCAGTACTTC
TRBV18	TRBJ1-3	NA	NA	CVSSLNSGNTIYF	TGTGTCAGCTCATTAAACTCTGGAAACACCATATATTTT
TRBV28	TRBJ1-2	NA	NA	CASSSTTEYGYTF	TGTGCCAGCAGTTCTACGACAGAATATGGCTACACCTTC
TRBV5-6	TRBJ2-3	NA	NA	CASSFNRVRTDTQYF	TGTGCCAGCAGCTTCAACAGGGTACGGACAGATACGCAGTATTTT
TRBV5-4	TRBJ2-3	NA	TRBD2	CASSYSGGAVDTQYF	TGTGCCAGCAGCTACAGCGGGGGGGCCGTAGATACGCAGTATTTT
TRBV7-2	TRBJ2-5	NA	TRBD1	CASRNYRGRETQYF	TGTGCCAGCAGGAATTACAGGGGCCGGGAGACCCAGTACTTC
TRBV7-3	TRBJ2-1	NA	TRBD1	CASSLRGQWGSEQFF	TGTGCCAGCAGCCTAAGGGGACAGTGGGGTAGCGAGCAGTTCTTC
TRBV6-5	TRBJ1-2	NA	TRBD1	CASRRTGDLYGYTF	TGTGCCAGCAGGAGGACAGGAGATTTATATGGCTACACCTTC
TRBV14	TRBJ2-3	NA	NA	CASSRDTTDTQYF	TGTGCCAGCAGCCGGGACACCACAGATACGCAGTATTTT
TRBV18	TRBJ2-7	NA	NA	CASSPIEQGREQYF	TGTGCCAGCTCACCAATCGAACAGGGTAGAGAGCAGTACTTC
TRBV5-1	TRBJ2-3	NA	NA	CASSLPGGLGDTQYF	TGCGCCAGCAGCTTACCGGGGGGCCTCGGTGATACGCAGTATTTT
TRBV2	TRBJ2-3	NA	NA	CASRELASTDTQYF	TGTGCCAGCAGGGAACTAGCCAGCACAGATACGCAGTATTTT
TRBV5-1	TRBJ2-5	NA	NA	CASSLTGPETQYF	TGCGCCAGCAGCTTAACAGGGCCGGAGACCCAGTACTTC
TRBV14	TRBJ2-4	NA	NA	CASSLVGGGQNIQYF	TGTGCCAGCAGCCTAGTCGGGGGAGGCCAAAACATTCAGTACTTC
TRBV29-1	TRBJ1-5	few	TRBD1	CSVRTGDQPQHF	TGCAGCGTTCGGACAGGGGATCAGCCCCAGCATTTT
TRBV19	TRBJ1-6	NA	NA	CASSTMGRAYNSPLHF	TGTGCCAGTAGTACTATGGGCCGAGCTTATAATTCACCCCTCCACTTT
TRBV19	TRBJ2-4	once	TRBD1	CASSTGTGSSQYF	TGTGCCAGTAGTACCGGGACAGGGTCCTCCCAGTACTTC
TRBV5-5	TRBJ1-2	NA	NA	CASSPDTVYGYTF	TGTGCCAGCAGCCCAGACACCGTCTATGGCTACACCTTC
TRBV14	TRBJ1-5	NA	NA	CASSQGAVQPQHF	TGTGCCAGCAGCCAAGGGGCAGTCCAGCCCCAGCATTTT
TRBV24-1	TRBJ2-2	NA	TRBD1	CATRQGVNTGELFF	TGTGCCACCAGACAGGGGGTAAACACCGGGGAGCTGTTTTTT
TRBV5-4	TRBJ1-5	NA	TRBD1	CASSAGTALNQPQHF	TGTGCCAGCAGCGCCGGGACAGCCCTCAATCAGCCCCAGCATTTT
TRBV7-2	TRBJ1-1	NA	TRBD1	CASSPQGFNTEAFF	TGTGCCAGCAGCCCACAGGGGTTTAACACTGAAGCTTTCTTT
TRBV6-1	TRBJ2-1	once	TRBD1	CASSEWTGRREQFF	TGTGCCAGCAGTGAGTGGACAGGGAGACGTGAGCAGTTCTTC
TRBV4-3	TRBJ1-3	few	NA	CASSQDSLVSGNTIYF	TGCGCCAGCAGCCAAGACAGTCTAGTGTCTGGAAACACCATATATTTT
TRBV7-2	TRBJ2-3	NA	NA	CASSSQPGSTDTQYF	TGTGCCAGCAGTTCCCAACCCGGGAGCACAGATACGCAGTATTTT
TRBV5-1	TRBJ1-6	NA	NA	CASSLDRESYNSPLHF	TGCGCCAGCAGCTTGGATAGAGAGTCCTATAATTCACCCCTCCACTTT
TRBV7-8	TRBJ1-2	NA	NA	CASSPLETSPKYYGYTF	TGTGCCAGCAGCCCCCTAGAAACCTCCCCGAAATACTATGGCTACACCTTC
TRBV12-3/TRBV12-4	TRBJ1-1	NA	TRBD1	CAIRTGERTEAFF	TGTGCCATCCGGACAGGGGAGCGCACTGAAGCTTTCTTT
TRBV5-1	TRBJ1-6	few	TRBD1	CASRQTGTGSPLHF	TGCGCCAGCAGACAGACAGGGACTGGTTCACCCCTCCACTTT
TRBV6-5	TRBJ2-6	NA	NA	CASSLQVAGANVLTF	TGTGCCAGCAGTTTACAGGTGGCTGGGGCCAACGTCCTGACTTTC
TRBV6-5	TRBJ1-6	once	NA	CASSQGNSPLHF	TGTGCCAGCAGCCAGGGAAATTCACCCCTCCACTTT
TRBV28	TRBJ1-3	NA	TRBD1	CASSPVQGAGGNTIYF	TGTGCCAGCAGCCCCGTACAGGGGGCAGGGGGAAACACCATATATTTT
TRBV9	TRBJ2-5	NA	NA	CASSVGEGREMETQYF	TGTGCCAGCAGCGTAGGAGAGGGTCGAGAAATGGAGACCCAGTACTTC
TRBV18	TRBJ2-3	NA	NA	CASSPPVPRYTQYF	TGTGCCAGCTCACCACCGGTACCCAGATATACGCAGTATTTT
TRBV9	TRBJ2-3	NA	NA	CASSVGGYGPYTDTQYF	TGTGCCAGCAGCGTAGGAGGATACGGCCCCTACACAGATACGCAGTATTTT
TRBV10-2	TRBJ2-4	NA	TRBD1	CASSESYGTVQYF	TGCGCCAGCAGTGAGTCCTACGGGACAGTTCAGTACTTC
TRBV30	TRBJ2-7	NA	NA	CAWSSRGEQYF	TGTGCCTGGAGTAGTAGGGGCGAGCAGTACTTC
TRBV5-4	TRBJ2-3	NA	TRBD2	CASSFPRLAGGLDTQYF	TGTGCCAGCAGCTTTCCCAGACTAGCGGGGGGACTAGATACGCAGTATTTT